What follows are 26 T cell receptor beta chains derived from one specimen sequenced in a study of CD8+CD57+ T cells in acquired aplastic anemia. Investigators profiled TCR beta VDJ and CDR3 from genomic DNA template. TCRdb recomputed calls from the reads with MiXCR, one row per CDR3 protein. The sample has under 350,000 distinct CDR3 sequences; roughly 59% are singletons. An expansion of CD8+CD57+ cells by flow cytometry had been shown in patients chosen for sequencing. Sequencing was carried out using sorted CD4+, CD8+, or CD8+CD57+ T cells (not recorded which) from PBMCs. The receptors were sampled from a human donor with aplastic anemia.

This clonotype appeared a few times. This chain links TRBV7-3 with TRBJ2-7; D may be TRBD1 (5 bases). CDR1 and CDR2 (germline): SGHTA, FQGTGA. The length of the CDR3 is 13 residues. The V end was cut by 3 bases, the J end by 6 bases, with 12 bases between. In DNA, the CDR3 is TGTGCCAGCAGCTTGACAGTGCAGGGCGAGCAGTACTTC. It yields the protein CASSLTVQGEQYF.

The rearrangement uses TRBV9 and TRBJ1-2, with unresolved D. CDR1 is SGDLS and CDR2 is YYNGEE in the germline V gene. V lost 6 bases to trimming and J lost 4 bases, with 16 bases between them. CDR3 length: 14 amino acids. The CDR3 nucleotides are TGTGCCAGCAAGAGGACGGTAACCAGCTATGGCTACACCTTC. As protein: CASKRTVTSYGYTF.

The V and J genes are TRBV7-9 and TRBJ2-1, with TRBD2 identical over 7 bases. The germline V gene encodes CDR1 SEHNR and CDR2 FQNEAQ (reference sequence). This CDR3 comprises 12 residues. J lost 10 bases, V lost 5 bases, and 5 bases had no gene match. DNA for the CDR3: TGTGCCAGCAGCCAGCTAGCGGCGGAGCAGTTCTTC. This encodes CASSQLAAEQFF.

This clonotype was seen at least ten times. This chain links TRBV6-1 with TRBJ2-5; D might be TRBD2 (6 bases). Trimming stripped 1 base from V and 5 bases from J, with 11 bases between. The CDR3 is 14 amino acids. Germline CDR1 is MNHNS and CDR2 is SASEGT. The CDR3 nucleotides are TGTGCCAGCAGTGAAGTTGCGGGGAGGGAGACCCAGTACTTC. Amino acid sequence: CASSEVAGRETQYF.

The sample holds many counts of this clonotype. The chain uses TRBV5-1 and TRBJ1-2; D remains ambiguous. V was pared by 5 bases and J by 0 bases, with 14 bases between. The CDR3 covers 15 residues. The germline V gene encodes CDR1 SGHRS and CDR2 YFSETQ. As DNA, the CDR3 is TGCGCCAGCAGGCGGGGATCAGGAGCTAACTATGGCTACACCTTC. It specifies CASRRGSGANYGYTF.

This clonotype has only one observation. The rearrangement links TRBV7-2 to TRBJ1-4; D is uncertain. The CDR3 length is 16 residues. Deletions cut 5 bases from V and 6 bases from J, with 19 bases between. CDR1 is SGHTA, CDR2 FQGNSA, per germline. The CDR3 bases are TGTGCCAGCAGCGATGGAGTGGGCGGGTTAGATGAAAAACTGTTTTTT. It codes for CASSDGVGGLDEKLFF. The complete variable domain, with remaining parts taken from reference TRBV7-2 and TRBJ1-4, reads GAGVSQSPSNKVTEKGKDVELRCDPISGHTALYWYRQSLGQGLEFLIYFQGNSAPDKSGLPSDRFSAERTGGSVSTLTIQRTQQEDSAVYLCASSDGVGGLDEKLFFGSGTQLSVL.

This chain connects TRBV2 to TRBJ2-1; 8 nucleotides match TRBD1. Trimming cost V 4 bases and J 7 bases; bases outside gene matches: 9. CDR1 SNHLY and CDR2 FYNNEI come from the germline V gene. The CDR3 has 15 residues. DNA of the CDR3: TGTGCCAGCAGTGGGGGTCAGGGGGCAGTAAATGAGCAGTTCTTC. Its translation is CASSGGQGAVNEQFF.

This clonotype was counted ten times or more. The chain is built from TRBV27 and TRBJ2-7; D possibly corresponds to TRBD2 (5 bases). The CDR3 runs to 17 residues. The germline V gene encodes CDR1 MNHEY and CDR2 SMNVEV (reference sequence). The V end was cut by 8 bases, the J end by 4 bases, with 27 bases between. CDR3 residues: CASGSPSGVAGGYEQYF. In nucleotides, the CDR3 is TGTGCCAGCGGCTCCCCCTCTGGGGTGGCGGGTGGATACGAGCAGTACTTC.

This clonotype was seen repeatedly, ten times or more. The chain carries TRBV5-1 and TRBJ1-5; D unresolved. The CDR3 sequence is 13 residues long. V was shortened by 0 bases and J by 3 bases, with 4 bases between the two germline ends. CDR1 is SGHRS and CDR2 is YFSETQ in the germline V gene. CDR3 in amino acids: CASSLDLNQPQHF. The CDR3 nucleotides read TGCGCCAGCAGCTTGGATCTCAATCAGCCCCAGCATTTT.

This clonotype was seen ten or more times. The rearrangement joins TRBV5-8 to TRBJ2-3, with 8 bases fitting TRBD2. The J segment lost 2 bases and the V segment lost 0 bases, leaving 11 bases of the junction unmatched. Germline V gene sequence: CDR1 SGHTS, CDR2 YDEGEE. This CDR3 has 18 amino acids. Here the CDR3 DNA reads TGTGCCAGCAGCTTGGGAGCGGGGGTAACCGCACCCACAGATACGCAGTATTTT. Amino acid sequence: CASSLGAGVTAPTDTQYF.

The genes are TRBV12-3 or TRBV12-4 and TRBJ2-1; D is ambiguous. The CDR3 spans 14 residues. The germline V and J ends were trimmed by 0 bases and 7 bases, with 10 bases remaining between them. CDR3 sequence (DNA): TGTGCCAGCAGTTTAGCGCTTCGAGAGAATGAGCAGTTCTTC. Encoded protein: CASSLALRENEQFF.

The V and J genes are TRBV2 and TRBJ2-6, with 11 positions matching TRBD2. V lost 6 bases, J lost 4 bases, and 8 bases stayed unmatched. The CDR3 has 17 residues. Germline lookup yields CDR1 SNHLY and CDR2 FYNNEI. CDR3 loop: CASSHVAGGNGANVLTF. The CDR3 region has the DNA TGTGCCAGCAGCCACGTAGCGGGAGGGAACGGGGCCAACGTCCTGACTTTC.

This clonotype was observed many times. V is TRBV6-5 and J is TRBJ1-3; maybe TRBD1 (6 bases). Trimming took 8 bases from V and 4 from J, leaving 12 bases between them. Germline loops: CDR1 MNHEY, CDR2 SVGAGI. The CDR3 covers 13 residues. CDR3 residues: CASSRTEGNTIYF. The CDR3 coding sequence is TGTGCCAGCTCCCGGACAGAGGGAAACACCATATATTTT.

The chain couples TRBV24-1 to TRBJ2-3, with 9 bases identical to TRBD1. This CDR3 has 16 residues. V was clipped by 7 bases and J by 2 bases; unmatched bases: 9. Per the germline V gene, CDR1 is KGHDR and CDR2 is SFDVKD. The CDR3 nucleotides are TGTGCCACCAGCAGCTTGGGACAGGGAACCACAGATACGCAGTATTTT. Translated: CATSSLGQGTTDTQYF.

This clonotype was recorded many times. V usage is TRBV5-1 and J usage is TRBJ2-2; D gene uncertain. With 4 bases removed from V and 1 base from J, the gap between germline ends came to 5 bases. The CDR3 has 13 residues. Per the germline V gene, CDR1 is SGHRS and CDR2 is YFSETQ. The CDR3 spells CASSPENTGELFF. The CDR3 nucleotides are TGCGCCAGCAGCCCCGAGAACACCGGGGAGCTGTTTTTT.

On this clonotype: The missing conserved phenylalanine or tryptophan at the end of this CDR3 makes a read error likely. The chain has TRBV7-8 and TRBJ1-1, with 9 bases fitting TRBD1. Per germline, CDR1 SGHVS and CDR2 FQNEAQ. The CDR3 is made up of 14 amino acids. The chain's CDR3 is CASRIQGARTDAFC. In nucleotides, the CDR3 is TGTGCCAGCAGGATACAGGGGGCGAGAACTGACGCTTTCTGT.

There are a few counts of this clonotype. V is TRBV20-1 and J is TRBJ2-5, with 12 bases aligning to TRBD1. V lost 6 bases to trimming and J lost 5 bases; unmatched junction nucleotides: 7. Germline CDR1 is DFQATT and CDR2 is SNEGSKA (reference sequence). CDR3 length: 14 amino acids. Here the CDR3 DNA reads TGCAGTGCCCCGGGGACAGGGGGCATGGAGACCCAGTACTTC. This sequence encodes CSAPGTGGMETQYF.

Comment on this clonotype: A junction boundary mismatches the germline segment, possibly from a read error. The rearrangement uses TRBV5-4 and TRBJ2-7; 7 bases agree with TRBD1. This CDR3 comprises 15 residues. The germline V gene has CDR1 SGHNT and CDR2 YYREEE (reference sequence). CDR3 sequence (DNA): TGTGCCGGCAGCCCCGGGGACAGTGCTGCCTACGAGCAGTACTTC. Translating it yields CAGSPGDSAAYEQYF.

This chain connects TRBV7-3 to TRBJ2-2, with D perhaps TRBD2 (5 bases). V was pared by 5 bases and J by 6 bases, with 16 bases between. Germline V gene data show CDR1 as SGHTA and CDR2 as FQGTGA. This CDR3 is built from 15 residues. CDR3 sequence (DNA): TGTGCCAGCAGCCCGAGCCCCCGGACTCCCGGGGAGCTGTTTTTT. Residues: CASSPSPRTPGELFF.

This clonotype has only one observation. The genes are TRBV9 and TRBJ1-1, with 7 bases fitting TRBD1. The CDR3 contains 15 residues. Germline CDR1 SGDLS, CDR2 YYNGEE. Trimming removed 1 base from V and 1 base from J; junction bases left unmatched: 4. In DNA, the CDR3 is TGTGCCAGCAGCGTAAAGGGGACAGCGAACACTGAAGCTTTCTTT. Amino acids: CASSVKGTANTEAFF.

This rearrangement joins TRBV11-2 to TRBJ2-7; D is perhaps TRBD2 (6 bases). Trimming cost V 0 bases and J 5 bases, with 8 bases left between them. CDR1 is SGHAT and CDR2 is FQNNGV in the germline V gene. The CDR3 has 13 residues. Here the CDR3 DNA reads TGTGCCAGCAGCTTAGATGGACTAAACGAGCAGTACTTC. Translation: CASSLDGLNEQYF.

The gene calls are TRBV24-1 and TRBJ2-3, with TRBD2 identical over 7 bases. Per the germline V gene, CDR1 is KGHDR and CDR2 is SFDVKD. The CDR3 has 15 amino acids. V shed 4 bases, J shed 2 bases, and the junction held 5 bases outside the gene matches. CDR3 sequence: CATSEASGATDTQYF. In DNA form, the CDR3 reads TGTGCCACCAGTGAGGCTAGCGGTGCCACAGATACGCAGTATTTT.

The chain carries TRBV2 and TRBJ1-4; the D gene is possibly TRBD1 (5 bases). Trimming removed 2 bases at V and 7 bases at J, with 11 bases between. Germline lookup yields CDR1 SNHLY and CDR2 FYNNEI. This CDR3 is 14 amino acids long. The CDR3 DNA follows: TGTGCCAGCAGTGAACAGGGAATGGGTGAAAAACTGTTTTTT. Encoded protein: CASSEQGMGEKLFF.

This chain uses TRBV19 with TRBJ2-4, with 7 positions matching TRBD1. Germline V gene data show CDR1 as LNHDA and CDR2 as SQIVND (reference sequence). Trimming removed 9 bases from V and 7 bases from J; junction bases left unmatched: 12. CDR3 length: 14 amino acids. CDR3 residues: CASRMVGGGNIQYF. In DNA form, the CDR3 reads TGTGCCAGCCGCATGGTAGGGGGCGGCAACATTCAGTACTTC.

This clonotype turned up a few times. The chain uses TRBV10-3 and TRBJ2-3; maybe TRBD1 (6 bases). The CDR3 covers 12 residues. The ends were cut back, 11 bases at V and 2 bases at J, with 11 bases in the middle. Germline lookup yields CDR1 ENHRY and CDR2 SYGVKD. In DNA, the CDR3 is TGTGCCGGGGGCGGTCCCACAGATACGCAGTATTTT. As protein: CAGGGPTDTQYF.

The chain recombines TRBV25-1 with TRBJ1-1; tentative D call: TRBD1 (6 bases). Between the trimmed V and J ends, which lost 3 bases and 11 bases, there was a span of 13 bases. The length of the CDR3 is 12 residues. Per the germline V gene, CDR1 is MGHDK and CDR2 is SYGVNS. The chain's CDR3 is CASSDWGRKAFF. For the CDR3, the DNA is TGTGCCAGCAGTGATTGGGGGCGCAAGGCTTTCTTT.